Below are 17 T cell receptor beta chains sequenced from a single sample in a study of T-cell memory formation after mild COVID-19. One entry per CDR3 protein, called by TCRdb with MiXCR from the 5' RACE reads. Among more than 250,000 distinct CDR3 sequences listed, around 16% were seen once. The material sequenced was PBMCs or a T cell subset sorted from them (not recorded which). These receptors came from a man between 18 and 35 years old who had mild COVID-19 (a few samples of this study predate the infection). Cell type and time point are not known.

The J gene is TRBJ2-3, the V gene TRBV4-3; 12 bases match TRBD2. V dropped 3 bases and J dropped 4; count of bases not matched to a gene: 5. The CDR3 length is 16 residues. Looked up from germline, CDR1 is LGHNA and CDR2 is YSLEER. CDR3 coding DNA: TGCGCCAGCAGCCATGCTAGCGGGGGGGCCGCAGATACGCAGTATTTT. Its protein is CASSHASGGAADTQYF.

This rearrangement joins TRBV4-3 to TRBJ1-2; a possible D gene is TRBD1 (5 bases). Germline V gene data show CDR1 as LGHNA and CDR2 as YSLEER. The ends were cut back, 0 bases at V and 4 bases at J, with 18 bases in the middle. This CDR3 has 17 residues. The CDR3 protein is CASSQDTGSTGIYGYTF. The CDR3 DNA follows: TGCGCCAGCAGCCAAGATACCGGAAGTACAGGAATCTATGGCTACACCTTC.

In this sample, this clonotype turned up a few times. This chain connects TRBV4-3 to TRBJ1-4; 7 bases match TRBD1. This CDR3 region has 15 residues. CDR1 is LGHNA and CDR2 is YSLEER in the germline V gene. V shed 4 bases and J 4 bases; nucleotides not matched to a gene: 6. The CDR3 sequence is CASSLDRAYNEKLFF. CDR3 sequence (DNA): TGCGCCAGCAGCCTCGACAGGGCCTATAATGAAAAACTGTTTTTT.

This clonotype was seen repeatedly, ten times or more. This chain links TRBV5-1 with TRBJ2-5; TRBD2 is a possible D gene (5 bases). CDR1 and CDR2 from the germline V gene are SGHRS and YFSETQ. This CDR3 contains 13 residues. Deletions cut 6 bases from V and 5 bases from J, with 14 bases between. The CDR3 bases are TGCGCCAGCAACCCGAGGACTGGCGAGACCCAGTACTTC. This translates into CASNPRTGETQYF.

This clonotype occurred a few times. The chain has TRBV6-2 or TRBV6-3 and TRBJ2-2, with D uncertain. With 7 bases removed from V and 1 base from J, the gap between germline ends came to 7 bases. The CDR3 is 13 residues long. In germline, CDR1 is MNHEY, CDR2 SVGEGT. For the CDR3, the DNA is TGTGCCAGCATCCAAAAGAACACCGGGGAGCTGTTTTTT. Translation gives CASIQKNTGELFF.

This clonotype showed up just a few times. J is TRBJ2-3 and V is TRBV7-3; TRBD1 matches at 7 bases. Germline V gene lookup returns CDR1 SGHTA and CDR2 FQGTGA. Germline trimming cut 5 bases from V and 0 bases from J; bases unmatched to any gene: 5. The length of the CDR3 is 15 residues. The CDR3 DNA reads as TGTGCCAGCAGCCCGAGGACAGGTAGCACAGATACGCAGTATTTT. Protein sequence: CASSPRTGSTDTQYF.

This clonotype came up a few times. This chain connects TRBV7-9 to TRBJ1-2; no definite D call. The CDR3 covers 17 residues. With 0 bases removed from V and 4 bases from J, the gap between germline ends came to 18 bases. Germline assignment: CDR1 SEHNR and CDR2 FQNEAQ (reference sequence). The CDR3 here is CASSLALGLPQPYGYTF. The CDR3 DNA follows: TGTGCCAGCAGCTTAGCTCTCGGGCTGCCCCAGCCCTATGGCTACACCTTC.

The sample holds a few counts of this clonotype. The J gene is TRBJ2-3, the V gene TRBV29-1; the D is unclear. CDR1 and CDR2 (germline): SQVTM, ANQGSEA. This CDR3 has 13 amino acids. The V gene lost 5 bases and the J gene lost 0 bases, with 9 bases spanning the gap. The CDR3 is CSVRTVSTDTQYF. CDR3 DNA sequence: TGCAGCGTTCGTACAGTGAGCACAGATACGCAGTATTTT.

This clonotype was counted ten times or more. The chain couples TRBV5-1 to TRBJ1-5; D possibly corresponds to TRBD1 (6 bases). Trimming stripped 1 base from V and 3 bases from J, with 14 bases between. The CDR3 runs 16 residues. CDR1 and CDR2 from the germline V gene are SGHRS and YFSETQ. CDR3 coding DNA: TGCGCCAGCAGCTTGTCGGCAGGGGCCGTCAATCAGCCCCAGCATTTT. It codes for CASSLSAGAVNQPQHF.

This sequence joins TRBV7-2 and TRBJ1-2; weak D call: TRBD1 (5 bases). CDR1 and CDR2 from the germline V gene are SGHTA and FQGNSA. Trimming took off 2 bases at V and 7 bases at J, with 11 bases between the two ends. This CDR3 comprises 13 residues. The CDR3 reads CASSLRGEVGYTF. CDR3 bases: TGTGCCAGCAGCTTACGGGGCGAGGTTGGCTACACCTTC. Full variable domain (remainder filled in from reference TRBV7-2 and TRBJ1-2): GAGVSQSPSNKVTEKGKDVELRCDPISGHTALYWYRQSLGQGLEFLIYFQGNSAPDKSGLPSDRFSAERTGGSVSTLTIQRTQQEDSAVYLCASSLRGEVGYTFGSGTRLTVV.

The CDR3 coding sequence is TGCAGTGCCCACCCGACTAGCGGGGGGTCGCAGGAGACCCAGTACTTC. Translated: CSAHPTSGGSQETQYF. This chain joins TRBV20-1 and TRBJ2-5; 13 bases map to TRBD2. The trim removed 6 bases at V and 5 bases at J, leaving 12 bases unmatched. Germline V CDR1 and CDR2: DFQATT, SNEGSKA (reference sequence). The CDR3 consists of 16 residues.

The sample holds a few counts of this clonotype. The gene calls are TRBV7-8 and TRBJ2-1, with 8 bases fitting TRBD2. J gave up 9 bases and V 6 bases, and 7 bases lay outside the gene matches. From germline, CDR1 is SGHVS and CDR2 FQNEAQ. The CDR3 is 13 residues long. In DNA form, the CDR3 reads TGTGCCAGCAGTTATATTACTAGCGGTGAGCAGTTCTTC. Translated: CASSYITSGEQFF.

The chain recombines TRBV4-1 with TRBJ1-1; TRBD1 agrees at 7 bases. The CDR3 length is 14 residues. V lost 0 bases, J lost 10 bases, and 8 bases stayed unmatched. Germline V gives CDR1 MGHRA, CDR2 YSYEKL. CDR3 protein: CASSQEPGSGGAFF. The DNA for the CDR3 is TGCGCCAGCAGCCAAGAACCGGGCTCAGGGGGAGCTTTCTTT.

V gene TRBV6-5 combines with J gene TRBJ1-2; D is unresolved. V was trimmed by 8 bases and J by 8 bases, leaving 15 bases between them. Germline values: CDR1 MNHEY, CDR2 SVGAGI. This CDR3 has 12 amino acids. This CDR3 is CASASRSGGYTF. For the CDR3, the DNA is TGTGCCAGCGCGTCTCGGTCGGGGGGCTACACCTTC.

This clonotype has only one observation. V and J are TRBV29-1 and TRBJ2-6, with D unclear. Per the germline V gene, CDR1 is SQVTM and CDR2 is ANQGSEA. V was clipped by 1 base and J by 0 bases, with 4 bases between them. The CDR3 has 14 amino acids. CDR3 in amino acids: CSVEGISGANVLTF. Written as DNA, the CDR3 is TGCAGCGTTGAAGGCATCTCTGGGGCCAACGTCCTGACTTTC.

This clonotype appeared a few times. This chain connects TRBV20-1 to TRBJ2-1; the D gene is possibly TRBD2 (6 bases). CDR3 length: 15 amino acids. Germline V gives CDR1 DFQATT, CDR2 SNEGSKA (reference sequence). Deletions cut 4 bases from V and 0 bases from J, with 13 bases between. The CDR3 DNA follows: TGCAGTGCTATTCCCGGGACTTACTCCTACAATGAGCAGTTCTTC. Translation: CSAIPGTYSYNEQFF.

J is TRBJ2-3 and V is TRBV21-1; the table gives TRBD2 as D, unverified against the DNA. TRBV21-1 corresponds to a pseudogene. The CDR3 has 16 amino acids. DNA of the CDR3: TGTGCCAGCAGCAAAGATTACGGGAGGAACACAGATACGCAGTATTTT. Translating it yields CASSKDYGRNTDTQYF.